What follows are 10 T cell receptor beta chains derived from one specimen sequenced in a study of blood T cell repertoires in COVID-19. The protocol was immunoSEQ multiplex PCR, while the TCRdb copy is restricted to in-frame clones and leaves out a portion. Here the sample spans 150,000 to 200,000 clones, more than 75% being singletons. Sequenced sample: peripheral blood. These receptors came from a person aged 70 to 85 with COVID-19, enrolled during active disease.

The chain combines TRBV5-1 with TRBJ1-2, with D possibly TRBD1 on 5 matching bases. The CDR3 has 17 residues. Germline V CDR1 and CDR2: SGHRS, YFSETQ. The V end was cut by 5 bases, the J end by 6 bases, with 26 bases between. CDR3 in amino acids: CASRLRRDLRERDGYTF. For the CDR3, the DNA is TGCGCCAGCAGACTGCGGCGGGACCTCCGGGAGAGGGATGGCTACACCTTC.

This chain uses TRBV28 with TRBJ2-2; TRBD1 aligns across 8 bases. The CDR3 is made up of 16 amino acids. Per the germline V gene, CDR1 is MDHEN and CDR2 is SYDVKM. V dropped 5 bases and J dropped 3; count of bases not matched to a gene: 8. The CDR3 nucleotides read TGTGCCAGCAGTCCCGGACAGGGACGTGACACCGGGGAGCTGTTTTTT. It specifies CASSPGQGRDTGELFF.

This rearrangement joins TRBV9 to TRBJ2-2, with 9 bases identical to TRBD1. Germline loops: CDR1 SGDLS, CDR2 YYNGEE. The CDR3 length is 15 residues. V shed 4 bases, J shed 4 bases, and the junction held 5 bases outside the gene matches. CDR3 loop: CASSPRDRATGELFF. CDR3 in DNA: TGTGCCAGCAGCCCCCGGGACAGGGCCACCGGGGAGCTGTTTTTT.

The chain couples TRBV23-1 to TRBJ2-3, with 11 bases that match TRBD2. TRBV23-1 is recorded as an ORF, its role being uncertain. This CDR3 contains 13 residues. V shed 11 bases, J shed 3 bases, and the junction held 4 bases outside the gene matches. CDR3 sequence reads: CAGGTSGTDTQYF. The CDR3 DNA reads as TGCGCCGGGGGGACTAGCGGAACAGATACGCAGTATTTT.

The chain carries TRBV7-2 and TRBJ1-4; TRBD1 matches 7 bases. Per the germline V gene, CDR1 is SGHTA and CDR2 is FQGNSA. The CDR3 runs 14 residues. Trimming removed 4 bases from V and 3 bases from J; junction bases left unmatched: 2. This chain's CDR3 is CASSSQGANEKLFF. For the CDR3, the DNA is TGTGCCAGCAGCTCTCAGGGGGCTAATGAAAAACTGTTTTTT.

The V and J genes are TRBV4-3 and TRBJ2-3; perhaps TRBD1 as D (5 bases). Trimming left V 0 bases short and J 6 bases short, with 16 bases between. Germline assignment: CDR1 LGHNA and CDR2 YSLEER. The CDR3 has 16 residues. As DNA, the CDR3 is TGCGCCAGCAGCCAAGATCAGGGCCCCGATCGGGATACGCAGTATTTT. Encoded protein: CASSQDQGPDRDTQYF.

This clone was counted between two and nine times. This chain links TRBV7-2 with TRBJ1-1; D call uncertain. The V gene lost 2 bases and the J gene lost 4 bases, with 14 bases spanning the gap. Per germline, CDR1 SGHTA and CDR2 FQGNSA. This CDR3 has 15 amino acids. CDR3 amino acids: CASSLLASRGTEAFF. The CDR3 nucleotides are TGTGCCAGCAGCTTATTAGCGAGCCGGGGCACTGAAGCTTTCTTT.

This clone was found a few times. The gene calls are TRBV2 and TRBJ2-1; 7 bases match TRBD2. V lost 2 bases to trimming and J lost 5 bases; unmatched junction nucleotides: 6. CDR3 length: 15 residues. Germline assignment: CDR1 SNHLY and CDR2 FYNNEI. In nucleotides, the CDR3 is TGTGCCAGCAGTGAAACAGGACTAGGTAACAATGAGCAGTTCTTC. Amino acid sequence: CASSETGLGNNEQFF. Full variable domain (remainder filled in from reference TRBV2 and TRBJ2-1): EPEVTQTPSHQVTQMGQEVILRCVPISNHLYFYWYRQILGQKVEFLVSFYNNEISEKSEIFDDQFSVERPDGSNFTLKIRSTKLEDSAMYFCASSETGLGNNEQFFGPGTRLTVL.

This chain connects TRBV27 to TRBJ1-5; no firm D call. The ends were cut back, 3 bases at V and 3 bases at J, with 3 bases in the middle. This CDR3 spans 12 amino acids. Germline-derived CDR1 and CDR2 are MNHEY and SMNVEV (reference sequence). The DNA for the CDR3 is TGTGCCAGCAGTTTGTACAATCAGCCCCAGCATTTT. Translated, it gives CASSLYNQPQHF.

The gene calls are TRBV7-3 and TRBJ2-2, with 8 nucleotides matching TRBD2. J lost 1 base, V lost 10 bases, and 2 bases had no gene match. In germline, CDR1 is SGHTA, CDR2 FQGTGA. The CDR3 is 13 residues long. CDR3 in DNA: TGTGCCACCGCGGGGGGGAACACCGGGGAGCTGTTTTTT. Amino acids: CATAGGNTGELFF.